The source of this TCR beta chain is a study of shared clonotypes between healthy human individuals. The data were produced by immunoSEQ multiplex PCR, yet TCRdb's version contains in-frame clones alone and is incomplete. The sample has over a million clones; 75% to 80% are singletons. Splitting the CD4+ cells yielded a CD45RA+ naive subset and a CD45RA-negative memory subset. The study, taken as a whole, reports: It was only blood that was sampled, and tissue repertoires likely differ. Only a few donors were included, so the genetic and exposure-history diversity represented was limited. All-four-donor shared clonotypes had higher generation probabilities than non-shared clonotypes did.

With respect to this clone: Its antigen is not known.

V lost 5 bases and J 7 bases, leaving 18 bases between the germline ends. The germline CDR1 and CDR2 sequences are MNHEY and SMNVEV (reference sequence). The CDR3 runs to 14 residues. V is TRBV27 and J is TRBJ2-7, with a possible D match to TRBD2 (7 bases). The clonotype originates from a young man in good health. Some clones in this sample may be carry-over from other donors' samples. The sequencing input was memory CD4+ T cells from PBMCs. Subset: CD45RA-negative fraction. Written as DNA, the CDR3 is TGTGCCAGCAGTCCCCGGGGAGGGGGGGAGGAGCAGTACTTC. This gives the protein CASSPRGGGEEQYF.